The next 21 T cell receptor beta chains were all read from a single sample in a study of cytomegalovirus exposure and HLA in healthy donors. Clones were read by immunoSEQ multiplex PCR, and TCRdb kept only the in-frame ones, dropping some. The sample yields over 200,000 clones, about 90% seen once. Sequenced material: PBMCs. The receptors originated from a woman aged 18 to 35 in good health and CMV-seronegative.

CDR3 residues: CASKRGATPLGYTF. CDR3 nucleotide sequence: TGTGCCAGCAAACGGGGGGCCACCCCCCTGGGCTACACCTTC. This chain uses TRBV2 with TRBJ1-2, with a weak D call TRBD1 (6 bases). The germline CDR1 and CDR2 sequences are SNHLY and FYNNEI. Trimming pared 7 bases from V and 8 bases from J, leaving 20 bases between. This CDR3 region has 14 residues.

The chain carries TRBV9 and TRBJ2-5; 9 positions agree with TRBD2. The V gene's germline CDR1 is SGDLS and CDR2 YYNGEE. The CDR3 is 14 amino acids. The V and J ends lost 2 bases and 4 bases, in that order; junction bases with no gene match: 3. The CDR3 DNA reads TGTGCCAGCAGCGTTAGCGGGAGTCCAGAGACCCAGTACTTC. Residues: CASSVSGSPETQYF. The full variable domain, rest sourced from reference TRBV9 and TRBJ2-5, is DSGVTQTPKHLITATGQRVTLRCSPRSGDLSVYWYQQSLDQGLQFLIQYYNGEERAKGNILERFSAQQFPDLHSELNLSSLELGDSALYFCASSVSGSPETQYFGPGTRLLVL.

This rearrangement joins TRBV6-1 to TRBJ2-3, with 7 bases identical to TRBD2. J lost 6 bases, V lost 5 bases, and 8 bases had no gene match. Germline V lookup: CDR1 MNHNS, CDR2 SASEGT. The CDR3 spans 14 residues. In DNA form, the CDR3 reads TGTGCCAGCAGTCCCCGGACTAGTCGCGATACGCAGTATTTT. Its protein is CASSPRTSRDTQYF.

The V call is TRBV5-1, the J call TRBJ2-6, with 10 nucleotides matching TRBD1. The ends lost 4 bases at V and 2 bases at J; junction bases unmatched: 9. There are 18 residues in the CDR3. Germline assignment: CDR1 SGHRS and CDR2 YFSETQ. This chain's CDR3 is CASSAWTGGIPGANVLTF. The CDR3 DNA sequence: TGCGCCAGCAGCGCCTGGACAGGGGGAATCCCTGGGGCCAACGTCCTGACTTTC.

V is TRBV7-9 and J is TRBJ2-3, with 9 bases identical to TRBD1. With V trimmed by 5 bases and J by 3 bases, 6 bases remained unmatched. The CDR3 length is 15 residues. CDR1 is SEHNR and CDR2 is FQNEAQ in the germline V gene (reference sequence). The DNA for the CDR3 is TGTGCCAGCAGCCGCGGACAGGGGAGGACAGATACGCAGTATTTT. Amino acids: CASSRGQGRTDTQYF.

The chain links TRBV29-1 to TRBJ2-5; 10 nucleotides align to TRBD1. J gave up 2 bases and V 7 bases, and 19 bases lay outside the gene matches. The CDR3 has 18 residues. CDR1 is SQVTM and CDR2 is ANQGSEA in the germline V gene. The CDR3: CSALGGTGVGMGQETQYF. CDR3 DNA sequence: TGCAGCGCCCTCGGGGGGACAGGGGTAGGAATGGGGCAAGAGACCCAGTACTTC.

V and J are TRBV27 and TRBJ2-7; D unclear. Germline-derived CDR1 and CDR2 are MNHEY and SMNVEV (reference sequence). V was clipped by 6 bases and J by 2 bases, with 14 bases between them. This CDR3 contains 14 residues. The CDR3 nucleotides read TGTGCCAGCAGAGTCCTCAGTCATACCTACGAGCAGTACTTC. Translation: CASRVLSHTYEQYF.

The J gene is TRBJ2-1, the V gene TRBV29-1; tentative D call: TRBD2 (5 bases). The CDR3 covers 12 residues. Trimming stripped 5 bases from V and 3 bases from J, with 8 bases between. The germline CDR1 and CDR2 sequences are SQVTM and ANQGSEA. CDR3 protein: CSVLGIYNEQFF. The CDR3 DNA follows: TGCAGCGTTCTCGGGATCTACAATGAGCAGTTCTTC.

The chain is built from TRBV15 and TRBJ1-4; TRBD1 matches at 8 bases. The CDR3 loop spans 15 amino acids. Germline CDR1 reads LNHNV; CDR2 reads YYDKDF (reference sequence). V shed 4 bases and J 7 bases; nucleotides not matched to a gene: 8. CDR3 amino acids: CATSILTGESEKLFF. DNA for the CDR3: TGTGCCACCAGCATCCTGACAGGGGAAAGTGAAAAACTGTTTTTT.

The chain recombines TRBV10-3 with TRBJ2-7, with 7 bases lining up with TRBD1. Losses at the gene ends were 4 bases for V and 5 bases for J; bases not matched to a gene: 5. This CDR3 comprises 13 residues. Germline assignment: CDR1 ENHRY and CDR2 SYGVKD. In DNA, the CDR3 is TGTGCCATCAGTGGACAGGGATTCGACGAGCAGTACTTC. It yields the protein CAISGQGFDEQYF.

CDR3 sequence (DNA): TGTGCCAGCAGCCAAGGGGACCGGACTAGCGGGAGGGGGGCGTTCTACGAGCAGTACTTC. Translated, it gives CASSQGDRTSGRGAFYEQYF. This chain uses TRBV4-2 with TRBJ2-7; 15 nucleotides align to TRBD2. The CDR3 runs to 20 residues. Germline loops: CDR1 LGHNA, CDR2 YNFKEQ. V shed 1 base, J shed 3 bases, and the junction held 13 bases outside the gene matches.

The genes are TRBV18 and TRBJ2-7; 8 positions agree with TRBD1. The ends lost 7 bases at V and 2 bases at J; junction bases unmatched: 4. The CDR3 is made up of 13 amino acids. Germline V gives CDR1 KGHSH, CDR2 LQKENI. In DNA form, the CDR3 reads TGTGCCAGCTTAGAGACAGGGGCCTACGAGCAGTACTTC. As protein: CASLETGAYEQYF.

The chain joins TRBV9 to TRBJ1-3; D perhaps matches TRBD1 (6 bases). V was trimmed by 2 bases and J by 0 bases, leaving 15 bases between them. Germline values: CDR1 SGDLS, CDR2 YYNGEE. CDR3 length equals 17 residues. CDR3 coding DNA: TGTGCCAGCAGCGTCAGGGGAGGGACCACCTCTGGAAACACCATATATTTT. Translated, it gives CASSVRGGTTSGNTIYF.

The CDR3 nucleotides are TGTGCCAGCAGACTAGTCTCCAGAGCGGGCCCACCAGATACGCAGTATTTT. Its translation is CASRLVSRAGPPDTQYF. The V call is TRBV7-3, the J call TRBJ2-3, with a weak D call TRBD2 (6 bases). V was trimmed by 6 bases and J by 4 bases, leaving 23 bases between them. The CDR3 consists of 17 residues. Germline loops: CDR1 SGHTA, CDR2 FQGTGA.

The V gene is TRBV7-9, the J gene TRBJ2-7, with 7 bases matching TRBD1. Germline V gene sequence: CDR1 SEHNR, CDR2 FQNEAQ (reference sequence). The CDR3 is made up of 15 amino acids. The ends lost 0 bases at V and 7 bases at J; junction bases unmatched: 9. The CDR3: CASSLAATGLVEQYF. The CDR3 nucleotides read TGTGCCAGCAGCTTAGCCGCGACAGGGTTAGTTGAGCAGTACTTC.

This clone was recorded once. J is TRBJ2-2 and V is TRBV10-3, with D possibly being TRBD2 (5 bases). This CDR3 comprises 15 residues. From germline, CDR1 is ENHRY and CDR2 SYGVKD. V lost 4 bases to trimming and J lost 4 bases, with 13 bases between them. For the CDR3, the DNA is TGTGCCATCAGTGTAATTGAGAGGGTCACCGGGGAGCTGTTTTTT. This encodes CAISVIERVTGELFF.

The V and J genes are TRBV5-4 and TRBJ2-5, with TRBD2 identical over 10 bases. The germline V gene has CDR1 SGHNT and CDR2 YYREEE (reference sequence). CDR3 length: 15 residues. Germline trimming cut 4 bases from V and 5 bases from J; bases unmatched to any gene: 8. The CDR3 loop reads CASSGSGRAGETQYF. The DNA for the CDR3 is TGTGCCAGCAGCGGGAGCGGGAGGGCCGGGGAGACCCAGTACTTC.

V gene TRBV6-6 combines with J gene TRBJ2-1; D is unresolved. This CDR3 has 12 amino acids. Trimming removed 5 bases from V and 8 bases from J, with 10 bases in between. Germline-derived CDR1 and CDR2 are MNHNY and SVGAGI (reference sequence). The DNA of the CDR3 is TGTGCCAGCAGTACCCTGCAGGATGAGCAGTTCTTC. This encodes CASSTLQDEQFF.

This sequence joins TRBV18 and TRBJ2-3, with TRBD1 identical over 9 bases. V shed 2 bases, J shed 4 bases, and the junction held 4 bases outside the gene matches. Germline V lookup: CDR1 KGHSH, CDR2 LQKENI. This CDR3 has 15 amino acids. In DNA form, the CDR3 reads TGTGCCAGCTCACCAAAGGACAGGGGCGCAGATACGCAGTATTTT. Amino acid sequence: CASSPKDRGADTQYF.

The table lists this clone with a few counts. The CDR3: CASSPGTRNYGYTF. CDR3 nucleotide sequence: TGCGCCAGCAGCCCCGGAACGAGGAACTATGGCTACACCTTC. The genes are TRBV5-1 and TRBJ1-2; D is undetermined. The germline V gene has CDR1 SGHRS and CDR2 YFSETQ. The ends were cut back, 4 bases at V and 2 bases at J, with 12 bases in the middle. CDR3 size: 14 residues.

The chain is built from TRBV2 and TRBJ2-7, with TRBD2 identical over 9 bases. Germline assignment: CDR1 SNHLY and CDR2 FYNNEI. The CDR3 is made up of 14 amino acids. Trimming cost V 5 bases and J 3 bases; bases outside gene matches: 5. CDR3 DNA sequence: TGTGCCAGCAGTTCGACTAGCGGTCGCTACGAGCAGTACTTC. This translates into CASSSTSGRYEQYF.